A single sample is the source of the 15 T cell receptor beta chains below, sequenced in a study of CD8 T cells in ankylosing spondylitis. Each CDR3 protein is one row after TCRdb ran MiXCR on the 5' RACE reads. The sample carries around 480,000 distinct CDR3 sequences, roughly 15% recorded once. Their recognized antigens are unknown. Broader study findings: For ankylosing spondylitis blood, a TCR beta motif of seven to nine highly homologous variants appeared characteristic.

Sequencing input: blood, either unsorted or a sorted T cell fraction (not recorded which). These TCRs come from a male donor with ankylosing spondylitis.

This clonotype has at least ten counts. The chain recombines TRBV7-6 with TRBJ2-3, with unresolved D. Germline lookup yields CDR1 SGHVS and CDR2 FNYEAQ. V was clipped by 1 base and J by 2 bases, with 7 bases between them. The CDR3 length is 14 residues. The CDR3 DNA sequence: TGTGCCAGCAGCTTAGGGAGACCCACAGATACGCAGTATTTT. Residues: CASSLGRPTDTQYF.

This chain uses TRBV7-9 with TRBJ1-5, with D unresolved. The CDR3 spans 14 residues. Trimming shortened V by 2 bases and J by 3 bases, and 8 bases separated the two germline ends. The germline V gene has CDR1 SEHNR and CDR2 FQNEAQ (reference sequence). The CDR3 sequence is CASSLPGPNQPQHF. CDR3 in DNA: TGTGCCAGCAGCTTACCAGGACCCAATCAGCCCCAGCATTTT.

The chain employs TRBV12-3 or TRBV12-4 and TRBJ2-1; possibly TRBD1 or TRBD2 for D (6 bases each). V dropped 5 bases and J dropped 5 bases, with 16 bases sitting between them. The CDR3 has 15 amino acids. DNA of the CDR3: TGTGCCAGCAGTGCTTCGGGGGCGGGCAACAATGAGCAGTTCTTC. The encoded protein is CASSASGAGNNEQFF.

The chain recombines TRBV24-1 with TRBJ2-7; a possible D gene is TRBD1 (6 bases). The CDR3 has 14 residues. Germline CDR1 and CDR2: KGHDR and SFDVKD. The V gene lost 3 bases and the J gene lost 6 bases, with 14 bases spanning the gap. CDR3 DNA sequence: TGTGCCACCAGTGATCCGGGACGAGGGGGCGAGCAGTACTTC. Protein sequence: CATSDPGRGGEQYF.

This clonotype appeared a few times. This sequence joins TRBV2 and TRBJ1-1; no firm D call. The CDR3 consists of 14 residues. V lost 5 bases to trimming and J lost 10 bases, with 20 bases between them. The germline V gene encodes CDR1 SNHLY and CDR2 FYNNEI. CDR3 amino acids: CASSMGAIGLGAFF. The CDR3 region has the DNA TGTGCCAGCAGTATGGGTGCGATAGGGTTGGGAGCTTTCTTT. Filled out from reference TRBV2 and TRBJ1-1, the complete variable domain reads EPEVTQTPSHQVTQMGQEVILRCVPISNHLYFYWYRQILGQKVEFLVSFYNNEISEKSEIFDDQFSVERPDGSNFTLKIRSTKLEDSAMYFCASSMGAIGLGAFFGQGTRLTVV.

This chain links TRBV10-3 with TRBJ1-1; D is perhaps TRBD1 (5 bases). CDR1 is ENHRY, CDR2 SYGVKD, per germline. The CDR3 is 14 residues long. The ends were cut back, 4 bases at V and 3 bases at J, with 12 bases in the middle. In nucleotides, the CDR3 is TGTGCCATCAGTGGGGTCCAGGGTGACACTGAAGCTTTCTTT. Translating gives CAISGVQGDTEAFF.

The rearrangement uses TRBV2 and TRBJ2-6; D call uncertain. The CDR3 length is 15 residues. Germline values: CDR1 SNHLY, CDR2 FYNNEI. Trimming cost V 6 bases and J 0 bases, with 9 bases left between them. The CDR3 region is CASSRTYSGANVLTF. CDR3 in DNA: TGTGCCAGCAGCCGCACTTACTCTGGGGCCAACGTCCTGACTTTC.

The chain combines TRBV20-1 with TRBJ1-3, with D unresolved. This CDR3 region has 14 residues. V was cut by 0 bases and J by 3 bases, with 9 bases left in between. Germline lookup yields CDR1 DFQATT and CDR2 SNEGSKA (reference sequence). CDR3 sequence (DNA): TGCAGTGCTAGAGATCCCGCCCGTGGAAACACCATATATTTT. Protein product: CSARDPARGNTIYF.

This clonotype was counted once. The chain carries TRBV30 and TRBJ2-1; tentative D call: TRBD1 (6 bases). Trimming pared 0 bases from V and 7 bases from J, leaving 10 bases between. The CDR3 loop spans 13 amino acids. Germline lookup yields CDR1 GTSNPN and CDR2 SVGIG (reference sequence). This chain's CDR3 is CAWSVWGQNEQFF. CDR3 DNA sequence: TGTGCCTGGAGTGTGTGGGGGCAGAATGAGCAGTTCTTC.

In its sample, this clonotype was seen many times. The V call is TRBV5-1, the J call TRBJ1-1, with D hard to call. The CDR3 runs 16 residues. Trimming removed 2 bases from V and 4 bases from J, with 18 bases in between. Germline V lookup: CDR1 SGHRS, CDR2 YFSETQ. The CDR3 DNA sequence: TGCGCCAGCAGCTTTACCGTAAAAGAGAAGGGCACTGAAGCTTTCTTT. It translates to CASSFTVKEKGTEAFF.

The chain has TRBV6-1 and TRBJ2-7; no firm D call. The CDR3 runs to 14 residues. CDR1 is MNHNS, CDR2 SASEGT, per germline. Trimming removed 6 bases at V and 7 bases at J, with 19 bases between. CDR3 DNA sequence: TGTGCCAGCAGCTCTCAAAGTGGAGTATTGGAGCAGTACTTC. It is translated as CASSSQSGVLEQYF.

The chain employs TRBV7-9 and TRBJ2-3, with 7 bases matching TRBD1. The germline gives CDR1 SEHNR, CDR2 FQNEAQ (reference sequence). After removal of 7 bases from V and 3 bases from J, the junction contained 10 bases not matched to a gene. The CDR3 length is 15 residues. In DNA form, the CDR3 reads TGTGCCAGCACCCCTGGGGGCAGGGGGACAGATACGCAGTATTTT. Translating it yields CASTPGGRGTDTQYF.

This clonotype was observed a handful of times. This CDR3 reads CASSLEGGATHEQYF. CDR3 DNA: TGCGCCAGCAGCTTGGAAGGGGGCGCGACACACGAGCAGTACTTC. The V gene is TRBV5-1, the J gene TRBJ2-7; 7 nucleotides agree with TRBD1. V was pared by 0 bases and J by 5 bases, with 8 bases of the junction left unmatched. The CDR3 contains 15 residues. Looked up from germline, CDR1 is SGHRS and CDR2 is YFSETQ.

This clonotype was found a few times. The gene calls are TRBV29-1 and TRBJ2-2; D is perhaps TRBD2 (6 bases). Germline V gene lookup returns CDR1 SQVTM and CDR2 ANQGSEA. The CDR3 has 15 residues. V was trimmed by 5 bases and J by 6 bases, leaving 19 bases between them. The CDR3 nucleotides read TGCAGCGTTTCGGGTGGCGGGGTTAGGGCCGGGGAGCTGTTTTTT. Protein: CSVSGGGVRAGELFF.

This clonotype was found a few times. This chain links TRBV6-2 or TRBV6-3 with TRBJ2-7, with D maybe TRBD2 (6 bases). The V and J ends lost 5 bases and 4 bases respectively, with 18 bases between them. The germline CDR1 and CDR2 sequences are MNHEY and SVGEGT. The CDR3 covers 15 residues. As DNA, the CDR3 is TGTGCCAGCAGTGGACCCGGGACTCGTACATACGAGCAGTACTTC. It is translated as CASSGPGTRTYEQYF.